This T cell receptor (beta chain) emerged from a study of post-analysis software for immune sequencing data. About the research overall: The study covered relapsing-remitting, secondary progressive and progressive-relapsing courses of multiple sclerosis.

Turning to this clonotype: Its specificity is unknown.

J gave up 5 bases and V 1 base, and 7 bases lay outside the gene matches. CDR1 and CDR2 (germline): LGHDT, YNNKEL (reference sequence). This CDR3 contains 16 residues. Broader study findings: When compared against controls, multiple sclerosis patients showed significantly lower normalized Chao1 diversity. Strong co-clustering by F measure was seen for same-batch samples. In patients, TRBV5-6, TRBV5-1 and TRBV20-1 belonged to several TRBV segments found more frequently than in controls.

The library was made from cDNA and included unique molecular identifiers. T cells numbering about 0.85 to 10 million yielded around 500,000 cDNA molecules. TCRdb called the PCR reads again in MiXCR, with one record for every CDR3 protein. The repertoire holds hundreds of thousands of distinct CDR3 sequences, with about 27% as singletons. The TCR was taken from a girl between 5 and 17 years old with multiple sclerosis. The V and J genes are TRBV3-1 and TRBJ2-5; TRBD1 aligns across 10 bases. Input material: blood. This CDR3 is CASSQALGQGLETQYF. The DNA for the CDR3 is TGTGCCAGCAGCCAAGCTCTGGGACAGGGGTTGGAGACCCAGTACTTC.